This T cell receptor beta chain was sequenced in a study of cytomegalovirus exposure and HLA in healthy donors. Study-wide context: Inside one of the first data releases sat tens of millions of unique TCRs taken from HLA-typed donors. Findings and caveats of the study: In an earlier analysis, productive rearrangement rates for most beta V segments clustered near 90% or 30%. Donor immune exposure was known only as CMV serostatus.

13 Jbeta primers and 60 Vbeta primers were used for the PCR. Assay used: immunoSEQ multiplex PCR; TCRdb lists only in-frame clones, some missing. The data hold about 62,000 clones, with over 75% observed a single time. Regarding this clone: Its antigen is currently unknown.

The CDR3 covers 13 residues. Trimming took off 5 bases at V and 3 bases at J, with 8 bases between the two ends. The germline gives CDR1 MNHNS, CDR2 SASEGT. The sample was PBMCs. The rearrangement joins TRBV6-1 to TRBJ1-5, with D possibly matching TRBD1 (5 bases). This receptor was obtained from a man between 18 and 29 years old in good health and CMV-seronegative. This CDR3 reads CASSWTNNQPQHF. The CDR3, as DNA: TGTGCCAGCAGTTGGACAAACAATCAGCCCCAGCATTTT.